The rows below give T cell receptor beta chains drawn from one sample of a study of human T cells and chemical hapten exposure. TCRdb recomputed calls from the RACE reads with MiXCR, one row per CDR3 protein. This sample carries about 61,000 distinct CDR3 sequences, roughly 6.7% of them seen once, and the ten largest clones take under 2%. The sequences come from whole blood, collected in connection with sensitization to the hapten diphenylcyclopropenone (DPC). Source of these receptors: a woman under 40 with alopecia areata. Some clones in this sample may be carry-over from other donors' samples. Each CDR3 is given with its conserved first and last residue. A D gene is named only where the DNA matches it firmly. A row's size may be missing; if present it is once, few, many or a size class.

V gene	D gene	J gene	clone size	CDR3 DNA	CDR3 protein
TRBV20-1	TRBD2	TRBJ2-3	many	TGCAGTGCCGCGGGACTAGTGCAAAGTACGCAGTATTTT	CSAAGLVQSTQYF
TRBV14	TRBD2	TRBJ2-1	many	TGTGCCAGCAGCCAAGATAGCGGGGGGGCTTACAATGAGCAGTTCTTC	CASSQDSGGAYNEQFF
TRBV7-8	-	TRBJ2-7	many	TGTGCCAGCAGCTTATCTAGTCGCGAGCAGTACTTC	CASSLSSREQYF
TRBV20-1	-	TRBJ1-1	many	TGCAGTGCTAGAGATGGGCGGTTGACTGAAGCTTTCTTT	CSARDGRLTEAFF
TRBV13	-	TRBJ2-7	many	TGTGCCAGCACCATCTCCGGCAGGGCCTACTACGAGCAGTACTTC	CASTISGRAYYEQYF
TRBV20-1	TRBD1	TRBJ1-1	-	TGCAGTGCTAGATCAGGGGGCTCGGGCACTGAAGCTTTCTTT	CSARSGGSGTEAFF
TRBV5-4	-	TRBJ1-2	-	TGTGCCAGCAGCTACCCGACAGCGGGGGGAGGTGCGTCTTATGGCTACACCTTC	CASSYPTAGGGASYGYTF
TRBV19	-	TRBJ1-2	once	TGTGCCAGTAATTCGGGACTGCGGAATGGCGACACCTTC	CASNSGLRNGDTF
TRBV7-9	-	TRBJ1-5	many	TGTGCCAGCAGCTTAACCGGTGCGTCGGGAGGGCAGCCCCAGCATTTT	CASSLTGASGGQPQHF
TRBV7-2	-	TRBJ2-3	many	TGTGCCAGCAGCTTAGCGGGAAAGCCGGAAGATACGCAGTATTTT	CASSLAGKPEDTQYF
TRBV14	-	TRBJ1-4	many	TGTGCCAGCAGCCAAGAGGCTACAGATAATGAAAAACTGTTTTTT	CASSQEATDNEKLFF
TRBV12-3/TRBV12-4	-	TRBJ1-3	many	TGTGCCAGCAGGTTCCAACTCACGGCTGGAAACACCATATATTTT	CASRFQLTAGNTIYF
TRBV3-1	-	TRBJ2-7	-	TGTGCCAGCAGCCCTCCAAGGGTGGACGGCGAGCAGTACTTC	CASSPPRVDGEQYF
TRBV24-1	-	TRBJ2-5	many	TGTGCCACCAGTGGCGCAGGGGAAGAGACCCAGTACTTC	CATSGAGEETQYF
TRBV6-1	-	TRBJ2-3	many	TGTGCCAGCAGTGGAGGAATCCGGGGCACAGATACGCAGTATTTT	CASSGGIRGTDTQYF
TRBV5-1	TRBD1	TRBJ1-1	many	TGCGCCAGCAGCTTGGCCCGGGACAGGGCTGCTTTCTTT	CASSLARDRAAFF
TRBV7-9	-	TRBJ1-1	many	TGTGCCAGCAGCCTAGAGGCAGACACTGAAGCTTTCTTT	CASSLEADTEAFF
TRBV25-1	-	TRBJ1-2	many	TGTGCCAGCAGTGAATATGGTTATGATGGCTACACCTTC	CASSEYGYDGYTF
TRBV5-1	-	TRBJ2-3	few	TGCGCCAGCAGCTTGACCGGGACACCACGCTTCGTGGATACGCAGTATTTT	CASSLTGTPRFVDTQYF
TRBV15	TRBD1	TRBJ1-3	few	TGTGCCACCAGCAGCCGGGACAGAAGGCCTCCTATCCCTGGAAACACCATATATTTT	CATSSRDRRPPIPGNTIYF
TRBV18	-	TRBJ1-2	many	TGTGCCAGCTCACCACAGCGCGATACACGGGTATATGGCTACACCTTC	CASSPQRDTRVYGYTF
TRBV11-2	TRBD1	TRBJ1-1	many	TGTGCCAGCAGCTTTGACAGGGTAATTCCTGAAGCTTTCTTT	CASSFDRVIPEAFF